Sequencing of this T cell receptor (beta chain) was carried out in a study of metastatic and nonmetastatic thyroid tumors. Study details: It was across blood and tumor or nodule tissue from malignant and benign thyroid patients that repertoires were compared.

About this clone itself: Its antigen is currently unknown.

In the source study's methods: Clinicopathological groups supplied CDR3 differences that were used to build a distant-metastasis classifier for papillary thyroid cancer. Through MiXCR, TCRdb re-clonotyped the PCR reads. These V and J calls rely on TCRdb rather than the paper's analysis. This table has some 17,000 clones, 34% appearing once. Prior to thyroid surgery, none of the patients had received any treatment. Study observations and caveats: Relative to benign nodules, malignant thyroid tumors were reportedly characterized by significantly elevated TCR beta diversity in blood and tumor.

V was cut by 3 bases and J by 0 bases, with 6 bases left in between. This CDR3 is 13 amino acids long. CDR1 and CDR2 from the germline V gene are MDHEN and SYDVKM. The TCR sequence derives from a female donor with papillary thyroid cancer or a benign thyroid nodule (not recorded which). Some clones in this sample may be carry-over from other donors' samples. V gene TRBV28 combines with J gene TRBJ2-7; D is perhaps TRBD1 (5 bases). The sequencing sample was made of tumor tissue. The CDR3 sequence is CASSFRDSYEQYF. CDR3 nucleotides: TGTGCCAGCAGTTTCAGGGACTCCTACGAGCAGTACTTC.